This T cell receptor (beta chain) was found in a study of cytomegalovirus exposure and HLA in healthy donors. Study overall: In a later analysis, the 110 or so validation repertoires were reported to have used the same platform as the 650 to 800 first-cohort repertoires. Study-wide results and caveats: The authors listed 164 TCR beta chains as cytomegalovirus-associated. Cytomegalovirus status, reportedly, was diagnosed with high specificity and sensitivity by the classifier.

As to this clone: Its antigen remains unknown.

CDR1 and CDR2 (germline): SGHNT, YYREEE (reference sequence). The CDR3 is 13 amino acids. V shed 4 bases and J 8 bases; nucleotides not matched to a gene: 5. TCRdb's copy holds only in-frame clones and misses some; the assay was immunoSEQ multiplex PCR. The sample comprises 120,000 or so clones, approximately 90% of which are singletons, and 1.5% to 2% rests with the top ten. This clonotype originated in a woman aged 18-35 years in good health and CMV-seronegative. The specimen was PBMCs. V and J are TRBV5-4 and TRBJ1-4, with 7 bases aligning to TRBD1. The CDR3 DNA reads TGTGCCAGCAGCCGAGGACAGGAGGAAAAACTGTTTTTT. The encoded protein is CASSRGQEEKLFF.